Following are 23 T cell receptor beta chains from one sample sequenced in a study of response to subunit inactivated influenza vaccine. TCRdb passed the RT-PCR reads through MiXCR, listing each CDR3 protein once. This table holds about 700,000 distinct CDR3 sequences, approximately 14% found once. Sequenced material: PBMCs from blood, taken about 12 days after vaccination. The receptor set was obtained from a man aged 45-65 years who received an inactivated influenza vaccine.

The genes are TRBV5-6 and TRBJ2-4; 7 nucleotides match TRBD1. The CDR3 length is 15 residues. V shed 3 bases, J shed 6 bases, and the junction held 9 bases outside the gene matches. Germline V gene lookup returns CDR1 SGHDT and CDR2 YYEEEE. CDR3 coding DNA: TGTGCCAGCAGCTACCGGGACAGAACACTAAACATTCAGTACTTC. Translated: CASSYRDRTLNIQYF.

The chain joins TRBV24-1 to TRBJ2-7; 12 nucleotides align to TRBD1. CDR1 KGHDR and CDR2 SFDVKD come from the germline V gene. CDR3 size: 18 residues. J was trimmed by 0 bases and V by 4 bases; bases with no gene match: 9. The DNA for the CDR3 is TGTGCCACCAGTGACGGGGACAGGGGGCGATTTAGCTCCTACGAGCAGTACTTC. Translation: CATSDGDRGRFSSYEQYF.

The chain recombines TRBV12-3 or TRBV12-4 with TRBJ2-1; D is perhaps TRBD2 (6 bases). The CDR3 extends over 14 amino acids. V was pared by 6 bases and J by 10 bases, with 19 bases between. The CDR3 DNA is TGTGCCAGCAGCCAACCGGGACTCGCCTTGGAGCAGTTCTTC. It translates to CASSQPGLALEQFF.

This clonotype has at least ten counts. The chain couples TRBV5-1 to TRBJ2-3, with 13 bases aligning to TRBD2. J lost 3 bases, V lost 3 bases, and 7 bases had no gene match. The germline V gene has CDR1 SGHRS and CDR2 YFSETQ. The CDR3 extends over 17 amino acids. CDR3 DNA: TGCGCCAGCAGCTCCATGACTAGCGGGGGGCCAACAGATACGCAGTATTTT. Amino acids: CASSSMTSGGPTDTQYF.

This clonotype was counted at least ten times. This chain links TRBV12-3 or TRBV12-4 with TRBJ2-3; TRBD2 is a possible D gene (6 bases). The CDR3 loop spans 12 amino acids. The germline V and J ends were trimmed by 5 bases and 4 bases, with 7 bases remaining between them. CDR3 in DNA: TGTGCCAGCAGTCGACTAGCAGATACGCAGTATTTT. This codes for CASSRLADTQYF.

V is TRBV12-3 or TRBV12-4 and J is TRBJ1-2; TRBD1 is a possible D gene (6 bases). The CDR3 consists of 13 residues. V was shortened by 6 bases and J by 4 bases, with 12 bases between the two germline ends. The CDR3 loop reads CASRSTGLYGYTF. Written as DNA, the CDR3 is TGTGCCAGCAGGTCGACAGGACTCTATGGCTACACCTTC.

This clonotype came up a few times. Here the CDR3 reads CSVGLSTSSYEQYF. The CDR3 DNA sequence: TGCAGCGTCGGCCTCTCAACCAGCTCCTACGAGCAGTACTTC. The chain links TRBV29-1 to TRBJ2-7, with D hard to call. The CDR3 runs 14 residues. Trimming shortened V by 6 bases and J by 0 bases, and 15 bases separated the two germline ends. Germline V gives CDR1 SQVTM, CDR2 ANQGSEA.

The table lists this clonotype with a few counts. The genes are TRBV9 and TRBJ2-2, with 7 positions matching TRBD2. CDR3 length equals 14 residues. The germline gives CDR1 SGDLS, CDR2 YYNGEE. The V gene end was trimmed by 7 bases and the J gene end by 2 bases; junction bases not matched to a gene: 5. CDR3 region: CASLPGLNTGELFF. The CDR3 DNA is TGTGCCAGCCTCCCGGGACTAAACACCGGGGAGCTGTTTTTT. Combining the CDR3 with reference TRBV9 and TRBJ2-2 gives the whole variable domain DSGVTQTPKHLITATGQRVTLRCSPRSGDLSVYWYQQSLDQGLQFLIQYYNGEERAKGNILERFSAQQFPDLHSELNLSSLELGDSALYFCASLPGLNTGELFFGEGSRLTVL.

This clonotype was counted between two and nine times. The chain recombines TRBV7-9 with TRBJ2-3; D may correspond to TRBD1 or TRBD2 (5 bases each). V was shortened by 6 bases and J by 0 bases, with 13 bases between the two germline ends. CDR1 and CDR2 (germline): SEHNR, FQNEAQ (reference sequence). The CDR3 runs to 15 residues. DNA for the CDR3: TGTGCCAGCAGAGACCGGGACCGCAGCACAGATACGCAGTATTTT. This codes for CASRDRDRSTDTQYF.

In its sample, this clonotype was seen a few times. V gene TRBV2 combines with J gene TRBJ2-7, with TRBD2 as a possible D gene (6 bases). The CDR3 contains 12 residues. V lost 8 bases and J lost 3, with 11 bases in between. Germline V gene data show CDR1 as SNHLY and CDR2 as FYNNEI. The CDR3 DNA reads TGTGCCAGCGGGGACTGGGGCTACGAGCAGTACTTC. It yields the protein CASGDWGYEQYF.

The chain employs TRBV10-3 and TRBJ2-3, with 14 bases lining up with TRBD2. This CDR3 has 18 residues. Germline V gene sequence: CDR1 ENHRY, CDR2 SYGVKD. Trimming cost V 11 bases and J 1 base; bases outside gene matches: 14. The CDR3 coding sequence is TGTGCCGCCGGCCTGGGACTAGCGGGGGACAGGGGCACAGATACGCAGTATTTT. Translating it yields CAAGLGLAGDRGTDTQYF.

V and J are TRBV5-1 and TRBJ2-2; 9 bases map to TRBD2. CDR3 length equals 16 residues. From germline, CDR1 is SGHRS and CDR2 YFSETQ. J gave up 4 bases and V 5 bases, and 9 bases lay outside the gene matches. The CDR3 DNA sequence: TGCGCCAGCAGTTCAGGAGGACTAGCGAGCACCGGGGAGCTGTTTTTT. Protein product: CASSSGGLASTGELFF.

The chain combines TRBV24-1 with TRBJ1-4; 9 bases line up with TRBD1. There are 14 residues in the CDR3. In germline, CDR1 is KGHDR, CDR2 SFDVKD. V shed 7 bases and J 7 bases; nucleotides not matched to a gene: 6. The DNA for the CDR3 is TGTGCCACCAGCCCGGGACAGGGATTTGAAAAACTGTTTTTT. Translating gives CATSPGQGFEKLFF.

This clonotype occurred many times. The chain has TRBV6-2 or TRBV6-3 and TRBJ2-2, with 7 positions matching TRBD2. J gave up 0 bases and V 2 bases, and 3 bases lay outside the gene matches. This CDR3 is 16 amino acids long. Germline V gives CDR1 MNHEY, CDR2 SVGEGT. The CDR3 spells CASSYSLAANTGELFF. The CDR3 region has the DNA TGTGCCAGCAGTTACAGCCTAGCGGCGAACACCGGGGAGCTGTTTTTT.

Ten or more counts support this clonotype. CDR3 sequence: CSVRGDSGNQETQYF. The CDR3 nucleotides are TGCAGTGTCCGGGGAGATAGCGGAAACCAAGAGACCCAGTACTTC. The chain joins TRBV20-1 to TRBJ2-5, with D tentatively TRBD2 (6 bases). Germline CDR1 is DFQATT and CDR2 is SNEGSKA (reference sequence). The CDR3 loop spans 15 amino acids. V was clipped by 7 bases and J by 0 bases, with 18 bases between them.

The CDR3 coding sequence is TGTGCCAGCAGCAAGGCTCTTACGAACCCGAGCTCCTACGAGCAGTACTTC. It codes for CASSKALTNPSSYEQYF. This chain connects TRBV5-6 to TRBJ2-7; no clear D. V lost 4 bases, J lost 0 bases, and 20 bases lay in between. Germline V gene data show CDR1 as SGHDT and CDR2 as YYEEEE. This CDR3 contains 17 residues.

The CDR3 sequence is CASSLRTGGGGYTF. DNA of the CDR3: TGCGCCAGCAGCCTTCGGACAGGTGGAGGAGGCTACACCTTC. The V call is TRBV5-1, the J call TRBJ1-2; TRBD1 agrees at 7 bases. The length of the CDR3 is 14 residues. V lost 4 bases to trimming and J lost 8 bases; unmatched junction nucleotides: 11. The germline V gene has CDR1 SGHRS and CDR2 YFSETQ.

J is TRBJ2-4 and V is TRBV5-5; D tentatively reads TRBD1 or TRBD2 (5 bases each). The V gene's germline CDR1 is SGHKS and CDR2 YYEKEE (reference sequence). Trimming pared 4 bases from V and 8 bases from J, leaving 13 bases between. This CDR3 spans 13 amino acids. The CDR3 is CASSPGDQDIQYF. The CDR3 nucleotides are TGTGCCAGCAGCCCCGGGGACCAGGACATTCAGTACTTC.

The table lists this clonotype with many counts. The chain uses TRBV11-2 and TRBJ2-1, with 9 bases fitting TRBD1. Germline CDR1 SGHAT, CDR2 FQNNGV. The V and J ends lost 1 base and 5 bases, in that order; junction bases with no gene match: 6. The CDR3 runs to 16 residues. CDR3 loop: CASSLVYRGRDNEQFF. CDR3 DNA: TGTGCCAGCAGCTTAGTATACAGGGGGCGCGACAATGAGCAGTTCTTC.

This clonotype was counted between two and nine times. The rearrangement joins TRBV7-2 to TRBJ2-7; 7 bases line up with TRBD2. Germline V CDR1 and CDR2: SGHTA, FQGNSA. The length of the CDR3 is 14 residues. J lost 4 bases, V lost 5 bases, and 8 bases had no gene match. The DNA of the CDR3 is TGTGCCAGCAGCCCCGGGGGGAGGCTTTACGAGCAGTACTTC. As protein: CASSPGGRLYEQYF.

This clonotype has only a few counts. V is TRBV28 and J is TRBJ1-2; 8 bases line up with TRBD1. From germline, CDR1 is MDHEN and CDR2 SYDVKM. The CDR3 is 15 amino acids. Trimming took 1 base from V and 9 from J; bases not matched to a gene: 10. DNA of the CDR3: TGTGCCAGCAGTTTATCCTTGACAGGGGCGAGGAGCTACACCTTC. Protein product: CASSLSLTGARSYTF.

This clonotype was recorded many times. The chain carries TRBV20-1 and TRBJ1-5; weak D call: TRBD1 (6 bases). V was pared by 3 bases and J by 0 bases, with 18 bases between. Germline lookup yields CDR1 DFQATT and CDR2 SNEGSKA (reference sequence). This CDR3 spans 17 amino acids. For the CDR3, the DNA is TGCAGTGCTAGTGTGGTGTCAGGGGCTTCTAGCAATCAGCCCCAGCATTTT. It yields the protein CSASVVSGASSNQPQHF.

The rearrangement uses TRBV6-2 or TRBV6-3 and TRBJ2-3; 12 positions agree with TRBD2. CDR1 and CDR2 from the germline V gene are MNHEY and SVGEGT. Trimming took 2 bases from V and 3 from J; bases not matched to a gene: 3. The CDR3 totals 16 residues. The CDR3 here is CASSYRLAGVTDTQYF. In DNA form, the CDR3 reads TGTGCCAGCAGTTACCGACTAGCGGGAGTGACAGATACGCAGTATTTT.